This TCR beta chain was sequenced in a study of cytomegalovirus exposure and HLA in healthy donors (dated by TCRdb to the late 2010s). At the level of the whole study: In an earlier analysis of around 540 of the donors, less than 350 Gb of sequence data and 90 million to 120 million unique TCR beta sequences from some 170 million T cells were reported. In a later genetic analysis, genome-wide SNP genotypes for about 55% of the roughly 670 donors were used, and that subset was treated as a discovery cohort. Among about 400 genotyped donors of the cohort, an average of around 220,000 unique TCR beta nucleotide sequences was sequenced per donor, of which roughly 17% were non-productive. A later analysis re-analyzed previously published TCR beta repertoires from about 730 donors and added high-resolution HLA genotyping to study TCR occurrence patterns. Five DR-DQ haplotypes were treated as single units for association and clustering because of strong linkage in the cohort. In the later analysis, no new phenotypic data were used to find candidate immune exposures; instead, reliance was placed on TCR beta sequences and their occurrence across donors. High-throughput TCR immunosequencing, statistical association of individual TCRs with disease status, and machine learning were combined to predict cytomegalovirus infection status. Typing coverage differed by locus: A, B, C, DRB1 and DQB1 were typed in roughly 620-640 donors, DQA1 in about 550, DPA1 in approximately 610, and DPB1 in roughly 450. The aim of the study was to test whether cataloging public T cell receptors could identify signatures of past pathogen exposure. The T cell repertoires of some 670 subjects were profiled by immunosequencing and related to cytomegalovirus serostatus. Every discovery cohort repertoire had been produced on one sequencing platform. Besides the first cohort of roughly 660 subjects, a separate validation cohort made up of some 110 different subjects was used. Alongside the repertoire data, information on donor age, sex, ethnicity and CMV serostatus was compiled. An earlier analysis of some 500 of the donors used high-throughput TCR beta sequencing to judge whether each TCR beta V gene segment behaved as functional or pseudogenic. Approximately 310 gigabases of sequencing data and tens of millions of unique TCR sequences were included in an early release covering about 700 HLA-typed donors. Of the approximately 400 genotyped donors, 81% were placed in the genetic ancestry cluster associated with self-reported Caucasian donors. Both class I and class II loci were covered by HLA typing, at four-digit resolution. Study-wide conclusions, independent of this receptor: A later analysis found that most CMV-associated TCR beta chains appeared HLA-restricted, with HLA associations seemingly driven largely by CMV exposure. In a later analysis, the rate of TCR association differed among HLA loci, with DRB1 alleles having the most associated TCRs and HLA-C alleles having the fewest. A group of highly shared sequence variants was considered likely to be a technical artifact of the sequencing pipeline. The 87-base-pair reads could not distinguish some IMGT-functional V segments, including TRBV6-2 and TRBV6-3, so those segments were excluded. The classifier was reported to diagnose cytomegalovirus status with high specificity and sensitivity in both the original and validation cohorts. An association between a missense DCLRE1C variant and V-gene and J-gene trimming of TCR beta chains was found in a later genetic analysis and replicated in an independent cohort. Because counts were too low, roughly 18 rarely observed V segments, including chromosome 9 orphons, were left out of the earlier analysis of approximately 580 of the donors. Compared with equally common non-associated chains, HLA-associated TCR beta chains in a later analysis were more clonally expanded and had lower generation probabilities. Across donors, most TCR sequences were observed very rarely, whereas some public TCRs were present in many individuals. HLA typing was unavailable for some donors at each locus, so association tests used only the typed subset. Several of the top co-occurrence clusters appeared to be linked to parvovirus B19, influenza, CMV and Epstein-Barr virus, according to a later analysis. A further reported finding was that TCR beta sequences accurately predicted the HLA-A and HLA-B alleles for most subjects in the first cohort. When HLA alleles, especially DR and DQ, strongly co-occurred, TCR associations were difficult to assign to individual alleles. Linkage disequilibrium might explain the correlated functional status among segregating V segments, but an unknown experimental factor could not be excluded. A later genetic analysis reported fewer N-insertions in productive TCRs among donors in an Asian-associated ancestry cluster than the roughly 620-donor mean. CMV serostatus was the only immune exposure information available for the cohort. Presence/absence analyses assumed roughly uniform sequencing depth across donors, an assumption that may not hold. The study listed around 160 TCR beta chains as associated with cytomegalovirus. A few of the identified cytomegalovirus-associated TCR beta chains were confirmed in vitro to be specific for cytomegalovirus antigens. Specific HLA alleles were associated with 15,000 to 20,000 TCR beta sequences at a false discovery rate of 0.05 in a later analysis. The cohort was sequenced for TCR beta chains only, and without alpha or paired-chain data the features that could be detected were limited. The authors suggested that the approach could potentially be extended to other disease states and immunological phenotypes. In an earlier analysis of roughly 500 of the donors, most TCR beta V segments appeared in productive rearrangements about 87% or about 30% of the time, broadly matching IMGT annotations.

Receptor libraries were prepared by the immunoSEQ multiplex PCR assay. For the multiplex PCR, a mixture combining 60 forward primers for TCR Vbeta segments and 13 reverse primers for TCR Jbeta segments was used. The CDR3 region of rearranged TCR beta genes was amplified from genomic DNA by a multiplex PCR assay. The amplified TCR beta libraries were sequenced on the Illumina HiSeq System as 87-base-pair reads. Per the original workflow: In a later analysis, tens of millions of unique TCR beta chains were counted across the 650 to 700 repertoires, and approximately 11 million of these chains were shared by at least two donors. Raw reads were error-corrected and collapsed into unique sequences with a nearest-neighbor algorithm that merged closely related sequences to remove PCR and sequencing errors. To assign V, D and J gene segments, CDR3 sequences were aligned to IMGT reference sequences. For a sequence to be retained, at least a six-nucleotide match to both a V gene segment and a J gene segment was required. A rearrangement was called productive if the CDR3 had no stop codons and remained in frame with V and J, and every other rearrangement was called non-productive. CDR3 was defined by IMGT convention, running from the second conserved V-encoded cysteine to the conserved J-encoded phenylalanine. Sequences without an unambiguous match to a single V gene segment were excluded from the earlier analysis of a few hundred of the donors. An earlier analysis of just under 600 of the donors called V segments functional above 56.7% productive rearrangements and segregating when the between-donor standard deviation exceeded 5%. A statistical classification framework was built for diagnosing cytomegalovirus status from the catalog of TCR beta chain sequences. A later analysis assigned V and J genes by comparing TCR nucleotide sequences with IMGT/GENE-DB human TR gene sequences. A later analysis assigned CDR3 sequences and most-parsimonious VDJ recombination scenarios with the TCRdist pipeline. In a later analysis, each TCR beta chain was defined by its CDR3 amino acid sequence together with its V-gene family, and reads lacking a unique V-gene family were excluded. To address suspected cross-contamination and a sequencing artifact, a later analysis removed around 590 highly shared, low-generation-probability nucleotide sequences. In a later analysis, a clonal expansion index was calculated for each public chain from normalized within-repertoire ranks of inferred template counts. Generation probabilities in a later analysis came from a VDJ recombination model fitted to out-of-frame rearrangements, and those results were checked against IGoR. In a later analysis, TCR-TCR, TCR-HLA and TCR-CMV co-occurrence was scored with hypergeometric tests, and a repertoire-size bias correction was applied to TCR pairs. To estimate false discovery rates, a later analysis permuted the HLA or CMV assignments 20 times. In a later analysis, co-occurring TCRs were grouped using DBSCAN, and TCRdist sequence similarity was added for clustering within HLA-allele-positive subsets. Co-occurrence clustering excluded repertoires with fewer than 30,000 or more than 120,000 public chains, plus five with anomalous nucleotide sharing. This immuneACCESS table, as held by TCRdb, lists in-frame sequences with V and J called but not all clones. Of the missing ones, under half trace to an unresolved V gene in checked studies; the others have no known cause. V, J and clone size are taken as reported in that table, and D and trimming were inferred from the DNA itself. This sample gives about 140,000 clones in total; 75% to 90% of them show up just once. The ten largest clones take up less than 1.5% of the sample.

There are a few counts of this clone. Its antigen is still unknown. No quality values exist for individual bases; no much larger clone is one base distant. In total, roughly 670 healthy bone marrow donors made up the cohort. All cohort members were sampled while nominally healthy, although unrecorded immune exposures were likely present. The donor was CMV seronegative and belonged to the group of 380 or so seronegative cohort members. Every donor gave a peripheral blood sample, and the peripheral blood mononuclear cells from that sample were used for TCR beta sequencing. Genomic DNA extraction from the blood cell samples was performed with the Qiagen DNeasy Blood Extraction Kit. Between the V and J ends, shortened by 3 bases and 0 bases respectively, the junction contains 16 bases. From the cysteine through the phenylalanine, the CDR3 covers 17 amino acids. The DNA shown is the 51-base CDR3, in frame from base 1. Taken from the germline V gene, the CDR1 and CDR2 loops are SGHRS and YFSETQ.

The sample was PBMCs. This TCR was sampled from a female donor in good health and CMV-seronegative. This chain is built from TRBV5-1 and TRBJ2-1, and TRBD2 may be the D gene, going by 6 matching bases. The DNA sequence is TGCGCCAGCAGCTCTGGTGGAGGGCCCAGCTCCTACAATGAGCAGTTCTTC. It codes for CASSSGGGPSSYNEQFF.